This T cell receptor beta chain originates from a study of T cells in localized non-small cell lung cancer. Notes on the study in general: Paired adjacent lung recovered a median around 52 of the top 100 tumor clones. Only one tumor region was sequenced, so heterogeneity remains possible. Higher T cell density in the blood was associated with longer overall survival, whereas higher adjacent-lung clonality associated with shorter survival. Uninvolved adjacent lung showed peak T cell clonality, exceeding tumor.

Profiled with immunoSEQ multiplex PCR; TCRdb holds only in-frame clones, not every one. The data hold about 61,000 clones, with 85% to 90% observed a single time. As to this clone: Its specificity is unknown.

The CDR3 is made up of 14 amino acids. V was clipped by 2 bases and J by 5 bases, with 12 bases between them. The germline gives CDR1 ENHRY, CDR2 SYGVKD. The TCR sequence derives from a man aged 40-75 years with stage I squamous cell lung carcinoma. The chain couples TRBV10-3 to TRBJ2-5; D may correspond to TRBD1 or TRBD2 (5 bases each). Material: peripheral blood, obtained before any cancer treatment. In DNA form, the CDR3 reads TGTGCCATCAGTGAGGGCGGGTCAGGGGAGACCCAGTACTTC. It yields the protein CAISEGGSGETQYF.